The 13 T cell receptor beta chains in this list originate from one sample, sequenced in a study of T cells after yellow fever vaccination. In TCRdb, the 5' RACE reads were re-called with MiXCR into one record per CDR3 protein. This sample carries under 150,000 distinct CDR3 sequences, 7.7% of them seen once, and the ten largest clones take 0.55% to 0.9%. Specimen: CD4+ T cells sorted from PBMCs, collected 5 days after the yellow fever booster vaccination. These receptors all come from a young man who received the YFV17D yellow fever vaccine.

This clonotype was recorded at least ten times. This chain links TRBV20-1 with TRBJ2-5; TRBD2 is a possible D gene (5 bases). The length of the CDR3 is 17 residues. CDR1 is DFQATT, CDR2 SNEGSKA, per germline (reference sequence). Trimming cost V 3 bases and J 2 bases, with 22 bases left between them. CDR3 region: CSARGEGLGKWQETQYF. The CDR3 DNA sequence: TGCAGTGCTAGGGGAGAGGGCCTAGGGAAGTGGCAAGAGACCCAGTACTTC.

The sample holds a few counts of this clonotype. The CDR3 bases are TGTGCCAGCAGCTCCAAACTAAAAACCCCCAGGGGAATGAGTGAGACCCAGTACTTC. Translation: CASSSKLKTPRGMSETQYF. V is TRBV11-2 and J is TRBJ2-5; D perhaps matches TRBD1 (6 bases). The CDR3 is 19 amino acids. V lost 4 bases and J lost 5, with 29 bases in between. The V gene's germline CDR1 is SGHAT and CDR2 FQNNGV.

This clonotype was counted ten times or more. The chain joins TRBV5-1 to TRBJ1-1; perhaps TRBD1 as D (6 bases). V was pared by 5 bases and J by 4 bases, with 12 bases between. CDR1 and CDR2 (germline): SGHRS, YFSETQ. This CDR3 comprises 13 residues. The CDR3 sequence is CASRQGVSTEAFF. In DNA form, the CDR3 reads TGCGCCAGCAGACAGGGTGTGAGCACTGAAGCTTTCTTT.

This clonotype has more than one count but fewer than ten. The chain is built from TRBV12-3 or TRBV12-4 and TRBJ1-5, with 7 positions matching TRBD1. The J segment lost 0 bases and the V segment lost 6 bases, leaving 5 bases of the junction unmatched. The CDR3 is made up of 15 amino acids. The DNA of the CDR3 is TGTGCCAGCAGATGGGACAGCGATAGCAATCAGCCCCAGCATTTT. Amino acid sequence: CASRWDSDSNQPQHF.

Ten or more counts support this clonotype. The genes are TRBV3-1 and TRBJ2-7; D remains unclear. CDR3 length: 13 residues. Germline values: CDR1 LGHDT, CDR2 YNNKEL (reference sequence). Trimming removed 3 bases from V and 8 bases from J, with 14 bases in between. CDR3 nucleotides: TGTGCCAGCAGCCATCTGCACAGTTTACAGCAGTACTTC. It is translated as CASSHLHSLQQYF.

This clonotype was seen repeatedly, ten times or more. The chain is built from TRBV18 and TRBJ2-3; 10 bases are shared with TRBD2. Germline trimming cut 2 bases from V and 6 bases from J; bases unmatched to any gene: 8. The CDR3 extends over 16 amino acids. CDR1 is KGHSH and CDR2 is LQKENI in the germline V gene. The CDR3, as DNA: TGTGCCAGCTCACCAACAGCGGGAGGGATGAGTGATACGCAGTATTTT. This gives the protein CASSPTAGGMSDTQYF.

This clonotype was detected many times. The chain carries TRBV12-3 or TRBV12-4 and TRBJ2-3; 8 bases are a match to TRBD2. The CDR3 length is 15 residues. V trimming: 3 bases; J trimming: 2 bases; junction bases outside the gene matches: 4. The CDR3: CASSLGAGATDTQYF. In nucleotides, the CDR3 is TGTGCCAGCAGTTTGGGAGCGGGGGCCACAGATACGCAGTATTTT.

This clonotype has at least ten counts. The genes are TRBV29-1 and TRBJ2-1; 8 bases are shared with TRBD1. This CDR3 is built from 12 residues. With 7 bases clipped from V and 3 bases from J, the junction kept 2 bases outside the gene matches. Germline CDR1 reads SQVTM; CDR2 reads ANQGSEA. DNA for the CDR3: TGCAGCGCCGGGACAGGCTACAATGAGCAGTTCTTC. It specifies CSAGTGYNEQFF.

The sample holds many counts of this clonotype. The chain is built from TRBV28 and TRBJ2-3, with D unclear. The V gene lost 7 bases and the J gene lost 5 bases, with 13 bases spanning the gap. This CDR3 is 13 amino acids long. From germline, CDR1 is MDHEN and CDR2 SYDVKM. This chain's CDR3 is CASTPRVGDTQYF. Written as DNA, the CDR3 is TGTGCCAGCACCCCTCGAGTCGGAGATACGCAGTATTTT.

On this clonotype: A much more abundant neighbour one base away suggests this may be a read error. The V and J genes are TRBV6-2 or TRBV6-3 and TRBJ2-2; 7 nucleotides align to TRBD2. The CDR3 length is 14 residues. CDR1 MNHEY and CDR2 SVGEGT come from the germline V gene. J was trimmed by 5 bases and V by 7 bases; bases with no gene match: 7. The CDR3 coding sequence is TGTGCCAGCATCCTTCCAGCGGGGACCGGGGAGCTGTTTTTT. It translates to CASILPAGTGELFF.

This clonotype was detected many times. This chain connects TRBV19 to TRBJ2-2, with D possibly being TRBD2 (6 bases). Trimming left V 8 bases short and J 5 bases short, with 12 bases between. The CDR3 length is 13 residues. Germline V gene sequence: CDR1 LNHDA, CDR2 SQIVND (reference sequence). CDR3 loop: CASARGITGELFF. Here the CDR3 DNA reads TGTGCCAGTGCCCGGGGGATAACCGGGGAGCTGTTTTTT.

The table lists this clonotype with many counts. The V call is TRBV20-1, the J call TRBJ2-3; 7 nucleotides match TRBD1. The CDR3 extends over 12 amino acids. From germline, CDR1 is DFQATT and CDR2 SNEGSKA (reference sequence). V trimming: 8 bases; J trimming: 2 bases; junction bases outside the gene matches: 4. CDR3 region: CSTGDVTDTQYF. Written as DNA, the CDR3 is TGCAGTACAGGGGATGTCACAGATACGCAGTATTTT.

This rearrangement joins TRBV6-5 to TRBJ2-7; TRBD2 aligns across 11 bases. Germline V lookup: CDR1 MNHEY, CDR2 SVGAGI. The CDR3 is made up of 16 amino acids. Trimming at V came to 4 bases and at J to 4 bases, leaving 9 bases not matched to a gene. CDR3 coding DNA: TGTGCCAGCAGTTCCTTCACTAGCGGGAGAGTTTACGAGCAGTACTTC. Its protein product is CASSSFTSGRVYEQYF.